The rows below give T cell receptor beta chains drawn from one sample of a study of Graves' ophthalmopathy and Graves' hyperthyroidism. Each CDR3 protein is one row after TCRdb ran MiXCR on the multiplex PCR reads. The sample contains a few hundred thousand distinct CDR3 sequences, approximately 18% of which appear only once. Material for sequencing was peripheral blood. Receptors originate from an adult woman with stable Graves' hyperthyroidism. CDR3s include the opening cysteine and the closing phenylalanine or tryptophan. The D gene is left open where the match is weak. Some rows have no size entry. The others give once, few or many, or a class for an expanded clone.

d_call j_call cdr3_length clone_size v_call cdr3_nt cdr3_aa
- TRBJ2-5 13 - TRBV12-3/TRBV12-4 TGTGCCAGCAGTTTAGCACAGGTAGAGACCCAGTACTTC CASSLAQVETQYF
TRBD2 TRBJ2-2 18 - TRBV19 TGTGCCAGTAGTCGACTAGCGGGAGGGCTCTCGAACACCGGGGAGCTGTTTTTT CASSRLAGGLSNTGELFF
- TRBJ2-7 16 - TRBV6-2/TRBV6-3 TGTGCCAGCAGTTACTCAAGTACTACCGGGAGCTACGATCAGTACTTC CASSYSSTTGSYDQYF
TRBD1 TRBJ1-5 15 many TRBV6-2/TRBV6-3 TGTGCCAGCACTACGGGACAGGGGGCTGCTCAGCCCCAGCATTTT CASTTGQGAAQPQHF
TRBD1 TRBJ1-2 14 many TRBV19 TGTGCCAGTAGTACCCGGACAGGGGATTATGGCTACACCTTC CASSTRTGDYGYTF
TRBD2 TRBJ2-1 15 many TRBV29-1 TGCAGCGTTGAAGGGCTAGCGGGACCGTACAATGAGCAGTTCTTC CSVEGLAGPYNEQFF
- TRBJ2-7 16 many TRBV2 TGTGCCAGCACCCTTCGGTGGTCTAGCACCTCCTACGAGCAGTACTTC CASTLRWSSTSYEQYF
- TRBJ1-6 13 many TRBV25-1 TGTGCCAGCAGCCGGGACACGAATTCACCCCTCCACTTT CASSRDTNSPLHF
- TRBJ1-2 12 - TRBV29-1 TGCAGCGGGGAATCGGCTAAAGAAGGCTACACCTTC CSGESAKEGYTF
TRBD1 TRBJ2-7 14 many TRBV6-1 TGTGCCAGCAGTAAGGGACAGGAGGCCTACGAGCAGTACTTC CASSKGQEAYEQYF
TRBD1 TRBJ2-7 15 many TRBV20-1 TGCAGTGCCCCTCCCCGGGGACAGGGGACTTTCGAGCAGTACTTC CSAPPRGQGTFEQYF
- TRBJ1-5 13 many TRBV2 TGTGCCAGCAGTGAGGTCAGCAATCAGCCCCAGCATTTT CASSEVSNQPQHF
- TRBJ1-5 14 - TRBV6-5 TGTGCCAGCAGTTACGGGTCAGACAATCAGCCCCAGCATTTT CASSYGSDNQPQHF
TRBD1 TRBJ2-7 16 many TRBV7-9 TGTGCCAGCAGCGTAATGACCGGGACAGGGTCCTACGAGCAGTACTTC CASSVMTGTGSYEQYF
- TRBJ1-1 12 many TRBV28 TGTGCCAGCAGTTTCGGGGAGACTGAAGCTTTCTTT CASSFGETEAFF
- TRBJ2-7 17 many TRBV29-1 TGCAGCGTTGAAGATCGTCGGAGTTCAGGGGAATCCTACGAGCAGTACTTC CSVEDRRSSGESYEQYF
- TRBJ2-7 15 many TRBV4-1 TGCGCCAGCAGCCGCCTACGGACGAGCTCCTACGAGCAGTACTTC CASSRLRTSSYEQYF
- TRBJ2-7 14 many TRBV20-1 TGCAGTGCTAGAGATCCAGGCAGGGACCACGAGCAGTACTTC CSARDPGRDHEQYF
- TRBJ2-2 13 many TRBV29-1 TGCAGCGTTGAAGACAGGGTCGCCGGGGAGCTGTTTTTT CSVEDRVAGELFF
- TRBJ1-1 16 many TRBV20-1 TGCAGTGCTAGAGATTATGAGAACGGGGGGGACACTGAAGCTTTCTTT CSARDYENGGDTEAFF
TRBD1 TRBJ1-5 14 many TRBV10-3 TGTGCCATCAGTGAGACAGGGGGCAATCAGCCCCAGCATTTT CAISETGGNQPQHF
TRBD2 TRBJ2-1 15 - TRBV10-1 TGCGCCAGCAGCGAACTAGCGGGAGTAGGGAATGAGCAGTTCTTC CASSELAGVGNEQFF
TRBD1 TRBJ1-1 17 many TRBV28 TGTGCCAGCAGTTTAAAACCCCGACAGGGTATGAGGACTGAAGCTTTCTTT CASSLKPRQGMRTEAFF